The clone carrying this T cell receptor beta chain was observed many times. This sample is drawn from a study of T-cell reconstitution after alpha-beta-depleted transplantation in children. The CDR3 totals 18 residues. Unmatched junction bases numbered 10, after V lost 1 base and J lost 5 bases. It was with unique molecular identifiers that the TCRbeta library was prepared. Using its own MiXCR run on the PCR reads, TCRdb lists one record per CDR3 protein. The data hold hundreds of thousands of distinct CDR3 sequences, with 12% observed a single time. This sample comprised PBMCs from the stem cell graft donor, obtained from the stem cell graft. This sequence was found in a human donor who donated a stem cell graft to a child with combined immunodeficiency. The chain recombines TRBV12-3 or TRBV12-4 with TRBJ2-1; 11 nucleotides agree with TRBD2. DNA for the CDR3: TGTGCCAGCAGTTTAGAGGGGGGGGGACTAGCGGAGGACAATGAGCAGTTCTTC. Translated: CASSLEGGGLAEDNEQFF.